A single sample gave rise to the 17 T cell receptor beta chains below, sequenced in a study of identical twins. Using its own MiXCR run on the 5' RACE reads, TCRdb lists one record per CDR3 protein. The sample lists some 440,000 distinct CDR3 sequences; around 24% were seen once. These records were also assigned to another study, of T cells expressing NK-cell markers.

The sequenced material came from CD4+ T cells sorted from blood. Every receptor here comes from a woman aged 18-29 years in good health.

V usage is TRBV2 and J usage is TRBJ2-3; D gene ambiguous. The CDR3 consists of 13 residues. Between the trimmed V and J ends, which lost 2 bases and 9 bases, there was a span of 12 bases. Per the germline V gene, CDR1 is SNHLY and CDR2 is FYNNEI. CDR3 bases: TGTGCCAGCAGTGAAACAGCTGGTCAAACGCAGTATTTT. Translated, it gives CASSETAGQTQYF.

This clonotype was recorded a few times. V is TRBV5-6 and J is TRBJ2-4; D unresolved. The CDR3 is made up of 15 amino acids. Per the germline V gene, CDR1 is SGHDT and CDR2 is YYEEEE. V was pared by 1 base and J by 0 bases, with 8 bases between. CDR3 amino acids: CASSLMDLAKNIQYF. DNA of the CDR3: TGTGCCAGCAGCTTGATGGATCTAGCCAAAAACATTCAGTACTTC.

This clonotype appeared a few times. CDR3 residues: CSDCRDTAAAQYF. In nucleotides, the CDR3 is TGCAGCGACTGCCGGGACACGGCCGCGGCCCAGTACTTC. This rearrangement joins TRBV29-1 to TRBJ2-5; tentative D call: TRBD1 (6 bases). The CDR3 has 13 residues. The germline CDR1 and CDR2 sequences are SQVTM and ANQGSEA. V was pared by 7 bases and J by 9 bases, with 21 bases between.

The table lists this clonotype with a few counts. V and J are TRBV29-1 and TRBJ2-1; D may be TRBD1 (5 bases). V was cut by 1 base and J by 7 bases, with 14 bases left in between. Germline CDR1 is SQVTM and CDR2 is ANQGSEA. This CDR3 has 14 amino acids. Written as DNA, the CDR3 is TGCAGCGTTGAAGGACAGACAAGAATAAATGAGCAGTTCTTC. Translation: CSVEGQTRINEQFF.

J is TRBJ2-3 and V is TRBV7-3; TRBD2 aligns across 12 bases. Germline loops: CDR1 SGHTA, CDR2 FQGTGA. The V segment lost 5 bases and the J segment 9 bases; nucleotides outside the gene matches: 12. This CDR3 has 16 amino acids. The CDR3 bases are TGTGCCAGCAGCCTCGGACTAGCGGGGCCCGAAGGGACGCAGTATTTT. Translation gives CASSLGLAGPEGTQYF.

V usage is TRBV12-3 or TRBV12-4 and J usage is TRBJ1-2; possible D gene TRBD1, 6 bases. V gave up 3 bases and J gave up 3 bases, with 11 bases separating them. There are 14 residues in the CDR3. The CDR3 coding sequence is TGTGCCAGCAGTTTCCGTCAGGGGTACTATGGCTACACCTTC. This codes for CASSFRQGYYGYTF.

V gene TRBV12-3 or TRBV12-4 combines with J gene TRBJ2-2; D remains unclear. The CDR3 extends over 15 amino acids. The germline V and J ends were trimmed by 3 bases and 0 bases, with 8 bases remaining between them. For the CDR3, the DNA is TGTGCCAGCAGTTTCGCTAGGTCGAACACCGGGGAGCTGTTTTTT. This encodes CASSFARSNTGELFF.

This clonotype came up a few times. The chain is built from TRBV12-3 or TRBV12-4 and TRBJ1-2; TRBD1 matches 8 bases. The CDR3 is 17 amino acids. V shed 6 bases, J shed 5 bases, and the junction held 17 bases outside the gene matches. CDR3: CASSLRTGTMGPYGYTF. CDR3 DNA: TGTGCCAGCAGCCTTAGGACAGGGACAATGGGGCCTTATGGCTACACCTTC.

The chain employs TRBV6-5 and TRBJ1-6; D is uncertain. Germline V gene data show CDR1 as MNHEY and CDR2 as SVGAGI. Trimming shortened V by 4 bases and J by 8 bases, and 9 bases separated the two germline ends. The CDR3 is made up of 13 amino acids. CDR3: CASSSTKDSPLHF. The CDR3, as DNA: TGTGCCAGCAGTTCGACGAAGGATTCACCCCTCCACTTT.

CDR3 DNA sequence: TGTGCCAGCGCCGAGGGTCTTGTCTTTCGCTACACCTTC. It is translated as CASAEGLVFRYTF. This chain links TRBV6-1 with TRBJ1-2, with D unclear. The ends were cut back, 8 bases at V and 9 bases at J, with 19 bases in the middle. This CDR3 spans 13 amino acids. CDR1 and CDR2 from the germline V gene are MNHNS and SASEGT.

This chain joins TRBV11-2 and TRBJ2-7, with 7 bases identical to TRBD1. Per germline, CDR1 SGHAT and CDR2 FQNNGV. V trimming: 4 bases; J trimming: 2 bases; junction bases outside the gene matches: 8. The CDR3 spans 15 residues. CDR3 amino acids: CASSSPRTGAYEQYF. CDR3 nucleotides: TGTGCCAGCAGCTCCCCACGGACAGGCGCCTACGAGCAGTACTTC.

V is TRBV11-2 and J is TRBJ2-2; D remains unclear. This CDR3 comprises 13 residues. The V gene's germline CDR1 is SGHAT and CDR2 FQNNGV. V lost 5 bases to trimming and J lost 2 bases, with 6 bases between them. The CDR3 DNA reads TGTGCCAGCAGCGCACTTAACACCGGGGAGCTGTTTTTT. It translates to CASSALNTGELFF.

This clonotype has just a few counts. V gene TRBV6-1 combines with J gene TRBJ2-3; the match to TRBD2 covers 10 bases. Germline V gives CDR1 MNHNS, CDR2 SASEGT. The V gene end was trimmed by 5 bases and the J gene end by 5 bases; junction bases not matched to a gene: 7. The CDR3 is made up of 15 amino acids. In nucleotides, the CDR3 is TGTGCCAGCAGTCTAGGACTAGCGGCTAGAGATACGCAGTATTTT. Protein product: CASSLGLAARDTQYF.

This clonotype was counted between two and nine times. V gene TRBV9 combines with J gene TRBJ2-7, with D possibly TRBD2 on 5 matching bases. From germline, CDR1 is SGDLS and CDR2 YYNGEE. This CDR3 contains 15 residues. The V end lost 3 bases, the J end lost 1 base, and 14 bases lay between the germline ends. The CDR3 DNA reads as TGTGCCAGCAGCGAAGGACTCGCGAGATCCTACGAGCAGTACTTC. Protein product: CASSEGLARSYEQYF.

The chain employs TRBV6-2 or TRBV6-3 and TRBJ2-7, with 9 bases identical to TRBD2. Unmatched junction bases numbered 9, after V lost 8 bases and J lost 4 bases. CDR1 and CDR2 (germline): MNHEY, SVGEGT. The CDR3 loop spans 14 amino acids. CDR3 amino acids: CASVRDSGSYEQYF. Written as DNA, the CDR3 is TGTGCCAGCGTAAGGGATAGCGGGAGTTACGAGCAGTACTTC.

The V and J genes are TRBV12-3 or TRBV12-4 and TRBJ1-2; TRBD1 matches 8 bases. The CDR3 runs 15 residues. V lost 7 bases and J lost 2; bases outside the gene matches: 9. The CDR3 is CASTPPTGVNYGYTF. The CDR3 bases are TGTGCCAGCACCCCACCGACAGGGGTGAACTATGGCTACACCTTC.

CDR3 protein: CAIPGRDGYGYTF. In nucleotides, the CDR3 is TGTGCCATTCCGGGACGGGATGGGTATGGCTACACCTTC. V gene TRBV10-3 combines with J gene TRBJ1-2, with D possibly matching TRBD1 (5 bases). Germline V gives CDR1 ENHRY, CDR2 SYGVKD. V gave up 9 bases and J gave up 5 bases, with 16 bases separating them. CDR3 size: 13 residues.